This T cell receptor beta chain originates from a study of spatial heterogeneity in lung cancer. Germline V gene sequence: CDR1 SGHTA, CDR2 FQGNSA. The CDR3 runs 18 residues. Trimming cost V 5 bases and J 5 bases, with 24 bases left between them. This clonotype rates as large. What it recognizes is unknown. Each molecule of TCR cDNA was tagged with one unique molecular identifier. TCRdb redid the calling of the 5' RACE reads with MiXCR, one entry per CDR3 protein. The sample holds a few thousand distinct CDR3 sequences; roughly 12% are singletons and the top ten take 6.5% to 9.5%. The time point was: sample taken at primary tumor resection. Findings and limits, study-wide: Tumoral mutation counts were tracked by counts of expanded intratumoral alpha and beta TCRs.

Here the sequenced sample was lung tumor tissue, taken at surgery. V and J are TRBV7-2 and TRBJ2-2; D may match TRBD1 or TRBD2 (6 bases each). The origin of this receptor is a male donor with early-stage non-small cell lung cancer. Here the CDR3 reads CASSTGTSSLRKTGELFF. CDR3 nucleotide sequence: TGTGCCAGCAGCACAGGGACTTCATCCCTGAGAAAAACCGGGGAGCTGTTTTTT.